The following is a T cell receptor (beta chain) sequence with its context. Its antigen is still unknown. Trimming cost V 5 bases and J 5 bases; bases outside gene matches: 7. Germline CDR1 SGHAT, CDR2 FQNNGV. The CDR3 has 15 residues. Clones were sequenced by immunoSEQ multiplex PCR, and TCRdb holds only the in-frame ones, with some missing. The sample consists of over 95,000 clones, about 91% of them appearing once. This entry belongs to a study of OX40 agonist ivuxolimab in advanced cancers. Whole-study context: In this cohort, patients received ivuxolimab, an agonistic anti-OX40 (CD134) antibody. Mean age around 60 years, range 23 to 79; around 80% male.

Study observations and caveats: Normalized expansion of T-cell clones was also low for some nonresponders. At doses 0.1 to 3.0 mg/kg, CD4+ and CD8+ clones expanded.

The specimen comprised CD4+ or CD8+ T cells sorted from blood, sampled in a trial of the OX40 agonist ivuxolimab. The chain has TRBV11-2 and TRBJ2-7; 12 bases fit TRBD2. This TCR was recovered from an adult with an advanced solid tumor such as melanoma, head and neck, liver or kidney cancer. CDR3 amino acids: CASSKLAGGAHEQYF. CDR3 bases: TGTGCCAGCAGCAAACTAGCGGGAGGAGCCCACGAGCAGTACTTC. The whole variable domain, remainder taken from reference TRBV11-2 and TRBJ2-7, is EAGVAQSPRYKIIEKRQSVAFWCNPISGHATLYWYQQILGQGPKLLIQFQNNGVVDDSQLPKDRFSAERLKGVDSTLKIQPAKLEDSAVYLCASSKLAGGAHEQYFGPGTRLTVT.